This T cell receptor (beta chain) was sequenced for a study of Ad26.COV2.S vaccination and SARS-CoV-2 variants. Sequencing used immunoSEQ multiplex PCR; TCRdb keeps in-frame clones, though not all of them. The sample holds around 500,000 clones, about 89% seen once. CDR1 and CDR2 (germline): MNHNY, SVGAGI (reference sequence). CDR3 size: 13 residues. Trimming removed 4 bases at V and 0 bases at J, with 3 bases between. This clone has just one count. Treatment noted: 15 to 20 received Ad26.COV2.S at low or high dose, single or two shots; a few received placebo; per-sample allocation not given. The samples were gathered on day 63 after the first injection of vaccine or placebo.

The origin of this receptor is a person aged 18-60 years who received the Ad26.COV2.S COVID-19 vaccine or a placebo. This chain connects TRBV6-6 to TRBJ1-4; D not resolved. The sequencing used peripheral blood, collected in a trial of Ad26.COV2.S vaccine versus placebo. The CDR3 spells CASSSATNEKLFF. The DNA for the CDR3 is TGTGCCAGCAGTTCGGCAACTAATGAAAAACTGTTTTTT.